Following are 27 T cell receptor beta chains from one sample sequenced in a study of radiation and T cells in renal cell carcinoma. Repertoires were generated with immunoSEQ multiplex PCR, while TCRdb's copy carries only in-frame clones and drops some. The sample carries some 100,000 clones, roughly 82% recorded once. Time point of the sample: blood 4 weeks post-SBRT, at nephrectomy. Described treatment: 15 Gy SBRT to primary tumor, nephrectomy 4 weeks later. This specimen was blood, taken from a patient whose treatment included radiotherapy and nephrectomy. The receptors here all came from a man between 60 and 70 years old with renal cell carcinoma.

The chain carries TRBV19 and TRBJ1-5; D is undetermined. The CDR3 runs 14 residues. Trimming pared 5 bases from V and 5 bases from J, leaving 13 bases between. CDR1 is LNHDA, CDR2 SQIVND, per germline (reference sequence). The CDR3 protein is CASSLAGSDQPQHF. As DNA, the CDR3 is TGTGCCAGTAGTCTCGCGGGATCCGATCAGCCCCAGCATTTT.

The chain joins TRBV7-2 to TRBJ1-2; tentatively, D is TRBD1 (6 bases). The CDR3 is 15 residues long. V lost 6 bases to trimming and J lost 8 bases, with 22 bases between them. CDR1 SGHTA and CDR2 FQGNSA come from the germline V gene. In nucleotides, the CDR3 is TGTGCCAGCAGTCTCAGATGGGGGGGCGAAATCGGCTACACCTTC. This encodes CASSLRWGGEIGYTF.

V gene TRBV9 combines with J gene TRBJ2-1, with D perhaps matching TRBD1 or TRBD2 (6 bases each). The CDR3 is 16 residues long. V shed 4 bases and J shed 4 bases, with 18 bases lying between them. CDR1 is SGDLS, CDR2 YYNGEE, per germline. For the CDR3, the DNA is TGTGCCAGCAGCACCCCTAGGGGGACTCCTTACAATGAGCAGTTCTTC. Its translation is CASSTPRGTPYNEQFF.

A single count supports this clone. The chain combines TRBV19 with TRBJ2-7, with TRBD1 identical over 9 bases. Germline V CDR1 and CDR2: LNHDA, SQIVND (reference sequence). CDR3 length equals 15 residues. J was trimmed by 3 bases and V by 4 bases; bases with no gene match: 7. The CDR3 DNA reads TGTGCCAGTAGTAAGGCGGGACAGGGCATCTACGAGCAGTACTTC. Translating it yields CASSKAGQGIYEQYF. The full variable domain, its missing parts supplied by reference TRBV19 and TRBJ2-7, is DGGITQSPKYLFRKEGQNVTLSCEQNLNHDAMYWYRQDPGQGLRLIYYSQIVNDFQKGDIAEGYSVSREKKESFPLTVTSAQKNPTAFYLCASSKAGQGIYEQYFGPGTRLTVT.

The V call is TRBV5-5, the J call TRBJ2-3; D gene uncertain. Deletions cut 7 bases from V and 4 bases from J, with 13 bases between. The germline gives CDR1 SGHKS, CDR2 YYEKEE (reference sequence). CDR3 length: 13 residues. The CDR3 DNA reads TGTGCCAGCTTCTTCAGTTCCGCAGATACGCAGTATTTT. It specifies CASFFSSADTQYF.

V usage is TRBV15 and J usage is TRBJ2-3; TRBD2 is a possible D gene (5 bases). Germline CDR1 is LNHNV and CDR2 is YYDKDF (reference sequence). The V end was cut by 0 bases, the J end by 9 bases, with 10 bases between. This CDR3 contains 13 residues. CDR3 DNA: TGTGCCACCAGCAGAGATTTCGGGGAGACGCAGTATTTT. This codes for CATSRDFGETQYF.

The rearrangement links TRBV5-1 to TRBJ2-1; 10 bases match TRBD2. Germline CDR1 is SGHRS and CDR2 is YFSETQ. Trimming at V came to 4 bases and at J to 6 bases, leaving 4 bases not matched to a gene. The length of the CDR3 is 14 residues. The CDR3 nucleotides are TGCGCCAGCAGCAGCCTAGCGGGAGCCAATGAGCAGTTCTTC. Its protein is CASSSLAGANEQFF.

CDR3 in amino acids: CASSVGLGIYNEQFF. CDR3 bases: TGTGCCAGCAGCGTAGGGTTAGGAATCTACAATGAGCAGTTCTTC. This sequence joins TRBV9 and TRBJ2-1; D gene ambiguous. The CDR3 length is 15 residues. V was shortened by 0 bases and J by 3 bases, with 10 bases between the two germline ends. Germline V lookup: CDR1 SGDLS, CDR2 YYNGEE. Full variable domain (outside the CDR3, taken from reference TRBV9 and TRBJ2-1): DSGVTQTPKHLITATGQRVTLRCSPRSGDLSVYWYQQSLDQGLQFLIQYYNGEERAKGNILERFSAQQFPDLHSELNLSSLELGDSALYFCASSVGLGIYNEQFFGPGTRLTVL.

V usage is TRBV11-2 and J usage is TRBJ2-2; D call uncertain. Trimming removed 3 bases from V and 4 bases from J, with 6 bases in between. Germline lookup yields CDR1 SGHAT and CDR2 FQNNGV. This CDR3 spans 13 amino acids. This CDR3 reads CASSLEATGELFF. The CDR3 nucleotides read TGTGCCAGCAGCTTGGAAGCCACCGGGGAGCTGTTTTTT.

The J gene is TRBJ1-2, the V gene TRBV4-1; D unresolved. Germline V gene lookup returns CDR1 MGHRA and CDR2 YSYEKL. The CDR3 totals 15 residues. Between the trimmed V and J ends, which lost 4 bases and 3 bases, there was a span of 15 bases. DNA for the CDR3: TGCGCCAGCAGCCCCCGAGAGGGTTATGACTATGGCTACACCTTC. This translates into CASSPREGYDYGYTF.

This chain connects TRBV5-1 to TRBJ1-1; TRBD1 matches 8 bases. Per the germline V gene, CDR1 is SGHRS and CDR2 is YFSETQ. The CDR3 runs to 14 residues. V lost 0 bases and J lost 5; bases outside the gene matches: 3. CDR3 DNA sequence: TGCGCCAGCAGCTTGGAACAGGGGGTTACTGAAGCTTTCTTT. This gives the protein CASSLEQGVTEAFF.

The CDR3 protein is CASSLTGTGGQETQYF. DNA for the CDR3: TGTGCCAGCAGCTTAACCGGGACAGGGGGCCAAGAGACCCAGTACTTC. The chain is built from TRBV11-2 and TRBJ2-5; 11 positions match TRBD1. After removal of 2 bases from V and 1 base from J, the junction contained 3 bases not matched to a gene. The CDR3 covers 16 residues. CDR1 and CDR2 from the germline V gene are SGHAT and FQNNGV.

Note on this clone: One end of the junction varies from germline; a read error may be responsible. This rearrangement joins TRBV25-1 to TRBJ2-5, with 10 positions matching TRBD1. The length of the CDR3 is 16 residues. Germline V gene lookup returns CDR1 MGHDK and CDR2 SYGVNS. The CDR3 sequence is CASRESTGGGRETQYF. The DNA of the CDR3 is TGTGCCAGCAGGGAATCGACAGGGGGCGGGAGGGAGACCCAGTACTTC.

J is TRBJ1-5 and V is TRBV10-2, with 7 bases fitting TRBD1. Germline trimming cut 0 bases from V and 7 bases from J; bases unmatched to any gene: 3. This CDR3 is 14 amino acids long. The V gene's germline CDR1 is WSHSY and CDR2 SAAADI. The CDR3 spells CASSESTGRQPQHF. CDR3 DNA sequence: TGCGCCAGCAGTGAGTCGACAGGGCGGCAGCCCCAGCATTTT.

This clone is a singleton in its sample. The chain couples TRBV7-2 to TRBJ2-7, with 8 bases matching TRBD2. CDR3 length: 16 residues. Germline V gives CDR1 SGHTA, CDR2 FQGNSA. Germline trimming cut 3 bases from V and 7 bases from J; bases unmatched to any gene: 14. CDR3 loop: CASSFFSAGGPLEQYF. In nucleotides, the CDR3 is TGTGCCAGCAGCTTTTTTAGTGCGGGAGGACCTCTTGAGCAGTACTTC.

This clone was observed a single time. CDR3 sequence: CAWSRGVATYEQYF. CDR3 bases: TGTGCCTGGAGTCGGGGGGTGGCGACCTACGAGCAGTACTTC. V is TRBV30 and J is TRBJ2-7; TRBD2 matches 7 bases. CDR1 and CDR2 from the germline V gene are GTSNPN and SVGIG (reference sequence). The CDR3 spans 14 residues. Trimming cost V 2 bases and J 2 bases; bases outside gene matches: 6.

The gene calls are TRBV28 and TRBJ2-2; weak D call: TRBD2 (6 bases). The CDR3 totals 14 residues. Trimming took 4 bases from V and 2 from J, leaving 8 bases between them. Germline CDR1 is MDHEN and CDR2 is SYDVKM. CDR3: CASSSSDNTGELFF. The CDR3 bases are TGTGCCAGCAGTTCTAGCGACAACACCGGGGAGCTGTTTTTT.

The chain couples TRBV29-1 to TRBJ1-4; D is ambiguous. Trimming pared 2 bases from V and 8 bases from J, leaving 12 bases between. The CDR3 extends over 13 amino acids. The germline V gene encodes CDR1 SQVTM and CDR2 ANQGSEA. CDR3 sequence reads: CSVETGLREKLFF. The CDR3 DNA follows: TGCAGCGTTGAAACGGGGTTACGGGAAAAACTGTTTTTT.

The chain joins TRBV6-1 to TRBJ2-7; possible D gene TRBD1, 6 bases. This CDR3 is 15 amino acids long. CDR1 and CDR2 from the germline V gene are MNHNS and SASEGT. V shed 3 bases and J shed 3 bases, with 15 bases lying between them. In DNA, the CDR3 is TGTGCCAGCAGTGACCCCTGGGACACGGGCTACGAGCAGTACTTC. As protein: CASSDPWDTGYEQYF.

This chain links TRBV6-1 with TRBJ1-5; a possible D gene is TRBD1 (6 bases). The CDR3 covers 16 residues. V dropped 3 bases and J dropped 2 bases, with 14 bases sitting between them. Germline lookup yields CDR1 MNHNS and CDR2 SASEGT. CDR3 coding DNA: TGTGCCAGCAGTGACGGGACACCCCATGGCAATCAGCCCCAGCATTTT. Translation: CASSDGTPHGNQPQHF.

This clone was counted between two and nine times. CDR3 loop: CASSQAGGTEAFF. The DNA for the CDR3 is TGTGCCAGCAGCCAAGCGGGGGGCACTGAAGCTTTCTTT. V is TRBV16 and J is TRBJ1-1, with D possibly matching TRBD1 (5 bases). This CDR3 contains 13 residues. Germline V CDR1 and CDR2: KGHSY, FQNENV. Trimming removed 2 bases at V and 4 bases at J, with 8 bases between. Combining the CDR3 with reference TRBV16 and TRBJ1-1 gives the whole variable domain GEEVAQTPKHLVRGEGQKAKLYCAPIKGHSYVFWYQQVLKNEFKFLISFQNENVFDETGMPKERFSAKCLPNSPCSLEIQATKLEDSAVYFCASSQAGGTEAFFGQGTRLTVV.

This clone was counted a few times. The chain links TRBV28 to TRBJ1-5; no reliable D call. Germline CDR1 and CDR2: MDHEN and SYDVKM. The CDR3 length is 12 residues. Trimming removed 6 bases from V and 4 bases from J, with 7 bases in between. CDR3 residues: CASSLQNQPQHF. CDR3 DNA sequence: TGTGCCAGCAGCCTCCAGAATCAGCCCCAGCATTTT.

The V gene is TRBV19, the J gene TRBJ2-7; TRBD2 agrees at 13 bases. The CDR3 covers 13 residues. V dropped 9 bases and J dropped 5; count of bases not matched to a gene: 4. The germline gives CDR1 LNHDA, CDR2 SQIVND (reference sequence). CDR3: CARGLAGLDEQYF. CDR3 sequence (DNA): TGTGCCAGGGGACTAGCGGGACTCGACGAGCAGTACTTC.

The chain uses TRBV5-1 and TRBJ2-3; weak D call: TRBD1 (5 bases). CDR1 and CDR2 (germline): SGHRS, YFSETQ. The CDR3 totals 13 residues. V lost 2 bases to trimming and J lost 2 bases, with 6 bases between them. CDR3 in amino acids: CASSFGATDTQYF. The DNA for the CDR3 is TGCGCCAGCAGCTTTGGGGCCACAGATACGCAGTATTTT.

The rearrangement links TRBV7-2 to TRBJ2-7; no reliable D call. The CDR3 totals 13 residues. Trimming removed 8 bases from V and 3 bases from J, with 14 bases in between. CDR1 and CDR2 (germline): SGHTA, FQGNSA. The CDR3: CASLLGPYYEQYF. The CDR3 nucleotides are TGTGCCAGCCTCCTAGGGCCCTACTACGAGCAGTACTTC. Full variable domain (rest looked up from reference TRBV7-2 and TRBJ2-7): GAGVSQSPSNKVTEKGKDVELRCDPISGHTALYWYRQSLGQGLEFLIYFQGNSAPDKSGLPSDRFSAERTGGSVSTLTIQRTQQEDSAVYLCASLLGPYYEQYFGPGTRLTVT.

The CDR3 region has the DNA TGTGCCAGCAGTCTACGGGGACAGGGTGGACTAGCGGGAGGGAGTGGAGATACGCAGTATTTT. Protein: CASSLRGQGGLAGGSGDTQYF. The chain recombines TRBV28 with TRBJ2-3; TRBD2 matches 15 bases. Trimming took 5 bases from V and 5 from J; bases not matched to a gene: 20. The CDR3 is 21 amino acids. The germline V gene has CDR1 MDHEN and CDR2 SYDVKM.

V is TRBV7-2 and J is TRBJ1-5; D ambiguous. The CDR3 is made up of 14 amino acids. Trimming took off 1 base at V and 4 bases at J, with 8 bases between the two ends. Germline CDR1 is SGHTA and CDR2 is FQGNSA. Here the CDR3 reads CASSLVVGNQPQHF. In DNA, the CDR3 is TGTGCCAGCAGCTTAGTAGTGGGTAATCAGCCCCAGCATTTT.